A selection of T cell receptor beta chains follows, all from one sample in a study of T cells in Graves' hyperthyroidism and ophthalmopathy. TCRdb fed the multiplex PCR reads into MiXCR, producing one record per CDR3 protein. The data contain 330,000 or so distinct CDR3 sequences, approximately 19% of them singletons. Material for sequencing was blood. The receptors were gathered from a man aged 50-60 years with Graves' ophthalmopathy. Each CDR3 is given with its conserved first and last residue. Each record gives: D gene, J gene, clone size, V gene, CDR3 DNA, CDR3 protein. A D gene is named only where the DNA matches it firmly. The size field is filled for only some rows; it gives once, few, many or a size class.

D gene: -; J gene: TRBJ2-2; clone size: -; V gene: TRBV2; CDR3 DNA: TGTGCCAGCACCCAGAGGAGGGACACCGGGGAGCTGTTTTTT; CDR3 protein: CASTQRRDTGELFF
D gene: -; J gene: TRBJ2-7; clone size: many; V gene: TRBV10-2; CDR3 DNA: TGCGCCAGCAGCCAAGTGGAGGGATACGAGCAGTACTTC; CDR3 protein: CASSQVEGYEQYF
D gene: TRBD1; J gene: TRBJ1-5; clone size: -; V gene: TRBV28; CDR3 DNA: TGTGCCAGCAATGCTCGGGACAGGGCATCCCAGCCCCAGCATTTT; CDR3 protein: CASNARDRASQPQHF
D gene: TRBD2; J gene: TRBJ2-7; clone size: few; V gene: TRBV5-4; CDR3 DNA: TGTGCCAGCAGGGCCGGGACTAGCGATACCTACGAGCAGTACTTC; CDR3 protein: CASRAGTSDTYEQYF
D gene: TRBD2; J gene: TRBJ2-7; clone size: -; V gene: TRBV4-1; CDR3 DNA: TGCGCCAGCAGCCCGTCGATAGCGGGAGGGAGCCACGAGCAGTACTTC; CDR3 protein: CASSPSIAGGSHEQYF
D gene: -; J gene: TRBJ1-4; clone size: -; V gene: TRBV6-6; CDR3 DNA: TGTGCCAGCAGTTACGGAGGGGGGGCTGGGGAAAAACTGTTTTTT; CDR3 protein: CASSYGGGAGEKLFF
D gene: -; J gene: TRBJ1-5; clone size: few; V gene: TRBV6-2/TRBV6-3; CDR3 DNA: TGTGCCAGCAGTCCACAGGTCTATAGCAATCAGCCCCAGCATTTT; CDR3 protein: CASSPQVYSNQPQHF
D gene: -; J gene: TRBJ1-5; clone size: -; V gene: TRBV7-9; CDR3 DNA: TGTGCCAGCAGCCGAGGAGGGCCAGGGTATCAGCCCCAGCATTTT; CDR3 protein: CASSRGGPGYQPQHF
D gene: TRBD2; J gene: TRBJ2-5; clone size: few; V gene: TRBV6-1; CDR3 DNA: TGTGCCCTGGGGGGGGGGAGCCAAGAGACCCAGTACTTC; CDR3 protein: CALGGGSQETQYF
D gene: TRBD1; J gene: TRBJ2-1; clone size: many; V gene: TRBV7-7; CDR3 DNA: TGTGCTAGCAGCCGAGACAGGGGGGGAGCGAATGAGCAGTTCTTC; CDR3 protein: CASSRDRGGANEQFF
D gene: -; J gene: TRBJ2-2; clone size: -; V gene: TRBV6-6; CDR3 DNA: TGTGCCAGCAGTCACTCGAGAGGGAACACCGGGGAGCTGTTTTTT; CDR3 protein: CASSHSRGNTGELFF
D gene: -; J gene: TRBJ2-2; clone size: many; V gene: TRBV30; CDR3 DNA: TGTGCCTGGAGTGTGACGGCAGGGAATCTCGGCGGGGAGCTGTTTTTT; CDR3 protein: CAWSVTAGNLGGELFF
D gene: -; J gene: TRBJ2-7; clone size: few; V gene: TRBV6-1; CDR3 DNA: TGTGCCAGCCTGGGGGGACTCTACGAGCAGTACTTC; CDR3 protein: CASLGGLYEQYF
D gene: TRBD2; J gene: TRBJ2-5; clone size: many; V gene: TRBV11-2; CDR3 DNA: TGTGCCAGCAGCTTAAGAGGGGCTAGCGGGAGTGAAGAGACCCAGTACTTC; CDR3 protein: CASSLRGASGSEETQYF
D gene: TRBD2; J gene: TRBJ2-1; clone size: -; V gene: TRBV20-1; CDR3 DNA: TGCAGTGCCCTCCAAGCGGGGGAGAGGGACAATGAGCAGTTCTTC; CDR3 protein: CSALQAGERDNEQFF